This entry concerns a single T cell receptor beta chain. Its antigen is currently unknown. This sample is part of a study of T cell clonotyping in hematopoietic cell transplantation. For the study at large: Recipients' pretransplant samples followed cytoreduction. Study results and caveats: Recipient TCR diversity dropped after transplant; expanded clonotypes rose from day 30 to 180.

As for time point: recipient sample about 28 days before transplant, after cytoreduction. Samples: about 28 days before transplant, then days 30, 100 and 180 after. Profiling relied on immunoSEQ multiplex PCR, and the TCRdb table lists in-frame clones only, not all of them. The sample includes some 9,400 clones, over 75% of them seen just once. This TCR came from a woman in her sixties with acute myeloid leukemia. Some clones in this sample may be carry-over from other donors' samples. The specimen was peripheral blood mononuclear cells, collected before stem cell transplant.

The CDR3: CASSQTTGSGANVLTF. As DNA, the CDR3 is TGTGCCAGCAGCCAAACCACAGGCTCTGGGGCCAACGTCCTGACTTTC. The genes are TRBV4-2 and TRBJ2-6, with D perhaps TRBD1 (5 bases). The germline V gene has CDR1 LGHNA and CDR2 YNFKEQ. The CDR3 totals 16 residues. V shed 2 bases and J shed 0 bases, with 8 bases lying between them.